The 17 T cell receptor beta chains in this list originate from one sample, sequenced in a study of T cells after yellow fever vaccination. TCRdb re-analysed the 5' RACE reads in MiXCR, keeping a single row per CDR3 protein. The data hold some 320,000 distinct CDR3 sequences, with approximately 4% observed a single time. Sequencing was performed on PBMCs, taken 5 days after the yellow fever booster vaccination. The origin of the receptors is a man aged 18 to 29 who received the YFV17D yellow fever vaccine.

The chain joins TRBV20-1 to TRBJ2-1; D gene ambiguous. Per the germline V gene, CDR1 is DFQATT and CDR2 is SNEGSKA (reference sequence). This CDR3 spans 9 amino acids. The V gene lost 4 bases and the J gene lost 5 bases, with 0 bases spanning the gap. CDR3 coding DNA: TGCAGTGCTAACAATGAGCAGTTCTTC. This sequence encodes CSANNEQFF.

This chain uses TRBV27 with TRBJ2-6; D not resolved. This CDR3 is 15 amino acids long. V gave up 2 bases and J gave up 1 base, with 6 bases separating them. CDR1 and CDR2 from the germline V gene are MNHEY and SMNVEV (reference sequence). The CDR3 nucleotides are TGTGCCAGCAGTTTAAGGTTTTCTGGGGCCAACGTCCTGACTTTC. This codes for CASSLRFSGANVLTF.

The V call is TRBV7-9, the J call TRBJ1-4; D unclear. The germline V gene has CDR1 SEHNR and CDR2 FQNEAQ (reference sequence). There are 17 residues in the CDR3. The V end lost 1 base, the J end lost 0 bases, and 12 bases lay between the germline ends. The CDR3 region has the DNA TGTGCCAGCAGCTTAGTAGGGTTTGGAGCAACTAATGAAAAACTGTTTTTT. Encoded protein: CASSLVGFGATNEKLFF.

The chain joins TRBV18 to TRBJ2-2, with TRBD1 as a possible D gene (7 bases). The germline V and J ends were trimmed by 5 bases and 9 bases, with 16 bases remaining between them. CDR1 and CDR2 from the germline V gene are KGHSH and LQKENI. The CDR3 sequence is 14 residues long. CDR3 sequence: CASSAGQTHRELFF. CDR3 bases: TGTGCCAGCTCAGCGGGACAGACCCACCGGGAGCTGTTTTTT.

The chain is built from TRBV20-1 and TRBJ1-5; 7 bases map to TRBD1. This CDR3 has 14 amino acids. After removal of 6 bases from V and 4 bases from J, the junction contained 9 bases not matched to a gene. Germline lookup yields CDR1 DFQATT and CDR2 SNEGSKA (reference sequence). DNA of the CDR3: TGCAGTGCGAGGACAGGTTTGCGGAATCAGCCCCAGCATTTT. It is translated as CSARTGLRNQPQHF.

This clonotype showed up just a few times. This chain connects TRBV15 to TRBJ1-4; maybe TRBD1 (5 bases). CDR1 is LNHNV, CDR2 YYDKDF, per germline (reference sequence). The CDR3 covers 17 residues. Trimming took off 1 base at V and 4 bases at J, with 16 bases between the two ends. CDR3 nucleotide sequence: TGTGCCACCAGCAGAGTGGGGCTGGACGGACTTAATGAAAAACTGTTTTTT. This encodes CATSRVGLDGLNEKLFF.

This clonotype was seen repeatedly, ten times or more. CDR3 residues: CASSQREAVGNSPLHF. CDR3 sequence (DNA): TGTGCCAGCAGTCAACGGGAAGCAGTCGGAAATTCACCCCTCCACTTT. The rearrangement uses TRBV6-6 and TRBJ1-6, with unresolved D. The length of the CDR3 is 16 residues. The germline CDR1 and CDR2 sequences are MNHNY and SVGAGI (reference sequence). V lost 5 bases and J 7 bases, leaving 18 bases between the germline ends.

This clonotype has ten or more counts. The chain joins TRBV29-1 to TRBJ2-4; D gene unclear. The V and J ends lost 0 bases and 3 bases respectively, with 6 bases between them. Germline-derived CDR1 and CDR2 are SQVTM and ANQGSEA. The CDR3 contains 13 residues. The CDR3 DNA follows: TGCAGCGTTGAAGAGGGGAACAAAAACATTCAGTACTTC. Translated, it gives CSVEEGNKNIQYF.

The table lists this clonotype with a few counts. The junction and the germline gene differ at one end; a read error may be behind it. The gene calls are TRBV12-3 or TRBV12-4 and TRBJ2-7; 10 bases align to TRBD1. The CDR3 is made up of 13 amino acids. DNA for the CDR3: TGTGCCAGCAGCTCCCGGGACAGGGGATTAAGGAACTTC. Translating it yields CASSSRDRGLRNF.

With regard to this clonotype: One junction end disagrees with the germline gene, perhaps due to a read error. The rearrangement links TRBV12-3 or TRBV12-4 to TRBJ1-5, with D possibly matching TRBD1 (6 bases). The CDR3 extends over 15 amino acids. The CDR3 DNA reads as TGTGCCAGCCGTTTGGGGGCGCCCAGCAATCAGCCCCAGCATTTT. It specifies CASRLGAPSNQPQHF.

This clonotype was detected many times. The chain uses TRBV15 and TRBJ2-1; 10 bases match TRBD1. CDR1 and CDR2 from the germline V gene are LNHNV and YYDKDF (reference sequence). V lost 8 bases and J lost 8; bases outside the gene matches: 12. This CDR3 contains 15 residues. CDR3 amino acids: CATSPGTGVVHEQFF. CDR3 sequence (DNA): TGTGCCACCTCACCAGGGACAGGGGTCGTCCATGAGCAGTTCTTC.

In regard to this clonotype: Germline and junction disagree at one end, which may indicate a read error. This chain connects TRBV7-7 to TRBJ1-1; D gene uncertain. Germline V gene sequence: CDR1 SSHAT, CDR2 FNYEAQ (reference sequence). The CDR3 consists of 13 residues. CDR3 bases: TGTGCTAGCAGCTTTGGGGTAGACACTGAAGCTTTCTTT. It specifies CASSFGVDTEAFF.

V and J are TRBV6-2 or TRBV6-3 and TRBJ1-5, with 7 positions matching TRBD1. The CDR3 covers 16 residues. Unmatched junction bases numbered 9, after V lost 7 bases and J lost 0 bases. CDR1 and CDR2 (germline): MNHEY, SVGEGT. CDR3 residues: CASIDRQGYSNQPQHF. As DNA, the CDR3 is TGTGCCAGCATCGACCGACAGGGTTATAGCAATCAGCCCCAGCATTTT.

This clonotype was seen a handful of times. The chain uses TRBV28 and TRBJ1-5; tentative D call: TRBD1 (5 bases). Trimming took 2 bases from V and 4 from J, leaving 15 bases between them. Germline V CDR1 and CDR2: MDHEN, SYDVKM. CDR3 length: 16 amino acids. CDR3 loop: CASSLRQWVLNQPQHF. In nucleotides, the CDR3 is TGTGCCAGCAGTTTACGACAGTGGGTGTTAAATCAGCCCCAGCATTTT.

The chain uses TRBV28 and TRBJ1-2, with unresolved D. The CDR3 is 14 amino acids. V was clipped by 3 bases and J by 4 bases, with 12 bases between them. CDR1 and CDR2 (germline): MDHEN, SYDVKM. The CDR3 DNA reads TGTGCCAGCAGTTTTACCGACCTCCCCTATGGCTACACCTTC. Its translation: CASSFTDLPYGYTF.

This clonotype was picked up many times. The chain uses TRBV15 and TRBJ1-1, with a tentative D call TRBD1 (5 bases). CDR1 is LNHNV, CDR2 YYDKDF, per germline (reference sequence). This CDR3 has 15 amino acids. V was pared by 0 bases and J by 5 bases, with 13 bases between. The CDR3 nucleotides are TGTGCCACCAGCAGAGAAGGCAGGGTGGGGACTGAAGCTTTCTTT. It specifies CATSREGRVGTEAFF.

This rearrangement joins TRBV18 to TRBJ2-2; possible D gene TRBD2, 6 bases. Germline V lookup: CDR1 KGHSH, CDR2 LQKENI. V was cut by 0 bases and J by 5 bases, with 10 bases left in between. CDR3 length: 15 amino acids. The CDR3 here is CASSPPEGRTGELFF. CDR3 nucleotides: TGTGCCAGCTCACCACCGGAGGGTAGGACCGGGGAGCTGTTTTTT.